This T cell receptor beta chain was observed in a study of shared clonotypes between healthy human individuals. With regard to this clone: The antigen is undetermined.

The CDR3 is 16 residues long. Germline V lookup: CDR1 KGHSH, CDR2 LQKENI. With 3 bases clipped from V and 7 bases from J, the junction kept 12 bases outside the gene matches. All donors qualified as healthy HIV-negative adults and had experienced no recent acute infections or vaccinations. Division of CD4+ cells produced a CD45RA+ naive subset and a CD45RA-negative memory subset. The study's findings and limits: The diversity represented, both genetic and in exposure history, was limited by few donors.

Method: immunoSEQ multiplex PCR; TCRdb's copy keeps in-frame clones and lacks some. The table has over a million clones, roughly 98.5% seen once. The chain carries TRBV18 and TRBJ1-5; 7 bases fit TRBD1. Sequenced input: naive CD4+ T cells sorted from blood. Regarding subset: CD45RA+ positively selected. The clonotype comes from a man aged 30 to 39 in good health. The CDR3 bases are TGTGCCAGCTCACCTCGGGCTGACAGGGAGGGCCAGCCCCAGCATTTT. Its protein is CASSPRADREGQPQHF.